Listed here are 23 T cell receptor beta chains from one sample, sequenced in a study of blood T cell repertoires in COVID-19. Clones were read by immunoSEQ multiplex PCR, and TCRdb kept only the in-frame ones, dropping some. The sample consists of 130,000 or so clones, 85% to 90% of them appearing once. Material for sequencing was peripheral blood. The receptors shown here come from a human donor in a cohort sampled during active COVID-19.

The gene calls are TRBV23-1 and TRBJ1-4; D ambiguous. TRBV23-1 is reported as an ORF; its role is uncertain. V gave up 0 bases and J gave up 7 bases, with 15 bases separating them. The CDR3 has 16 residues. The CDR3 bases are TGCGCCAGCAGTCAATCGAGGGAGACGGGTGGTGAAAAACTGTTTTTT. As protein: CASSQSRETGGEKLFF.

The chain recombines TRBV19 with TRBJ2-2; 13 bases agree with TRBD2. There are 16 residues in the CDR3. V trimming: 7 bases; J trimming: 5 bases; junction bases outside the gene matches: 7. CDR1 is LNHDA, CDR2 SQIVND, per germline (reference sequence). This chain's CDR3 is CASMQLAGGQTGELFF. The DNA for the CDR3 is TGTGCCAGTATGCAACTAGCGGGAGGGCAAACCGGGGAGCTGTTTTTT.

The chain recombines TRBV7-6 with TRBJ2-7; 7 positions match TRBD2. Trimming took 4 bases from V and 6 from J; bases not matched to a gene: 6. Germline loops: CDR1 SGHVS, CDR2 FNYEAQ. The CDR3 loop spans 13 amino acids. The chain's CDR3 is CASSSGLGIEQYF. CDR3 in DNA: TGTGCCAGCAGCTCTGGACTAGGCATCGAGCAGTACTTC.

This chain links TRBV24-1 with TRBJ2-1; 11 bases match TRBD2. V shed 3 bases, J shed 4 bases, and the junction held 13 bases outside the gene matches. The germline CDR1 and CDR2 sequences are KGHDR and SFDVKD. The CDR3 runs 19 residues. The chain's CDR3 is CATSDGTGTSGGGYNEQFF. The CDR3 bases are TGTGCCACCAGTGATGGGACCGGGACTAGCGGAGGGGGATACAATGAGCAGTTCTTC.

As regards this clone: The junction differs from germline at one of its ends, possibly a read error. This sequence joins TRBV7-6 and TRBJ2-1; D is possibly TRBD2 (6 bases). The CDR3 length is 16 residues. Germline CDR1 reads SGHVS; CDR2 reads FNYEAQ. The CDR3 is CASSLGGWDSNNEQFF. CDR3 bases: TGTGCCAGCAGCTTAGGGGGGTGGGACTCCAACAATGAGCAGTTCTTC.

This clone was recorded a few times. The chain recombines TRBV7-6 with TRBJ2-1; TRBD2 matches at 9 bases. Looked up from germline, CDR1 is SGHVS and CDR2 is FNYEAQ. The trim removed 5 bases at V and 1 base at J, leaving 3 bases unmatched. This CDR3 is built from 15 residues. The CDR3 loop is CASSGLAQSYNEQFF. In DNA form, the CDR3 reads TGTGCCAGCAGCGGACTAGCGCAATCCTACAATGAGCAGTTCTTC.

CDR3 DNA sequence: TGCGCCAGCAGCAGAGCCGGGACAGGGTATGGCTACACCTTC. Amino acids: CASSRAGTGYGYTF. The gene calls are TRBV5-1 and TRBJ1-2; 9 bases fit TRBD1. This CDR3 region has 14 residues. V lost 4 bases to trimming and J lost 5 bases; unmatched junction nucleotides: 6. CDR1 and CDR2 from the germline V gene are SGHRS and YFSETQ.

The chain employs TRBV10-3 and TRBJ1-4; D might be TRBD1 (5 bases). Germline lookup yields CDR1 ENHRY and CDR2 SYGVKD. Trimming left V 6 bases short and J 4 bases short, with 9 bases between. The CDR3 is made up of 13 amino acids. CDR3 amino acids: CAIRGGDNEKLFF. Here the CDR3 DNA reads TGTGCCATCAGGGGGGGGGATAATGAAAAACTGTTTTTT.

The gene calls are TRBV5-5 and TRBJ2-7, with TRBD1 identical over 9 bases. The germline V gene has CDR1 SGHKS and CDR2 YYEKEE (reference sequence). The CDR3 sequence is 14 residues long. V lost 3 bases and J lost 4; bases outside the gene matches: 5. CDR3 sequence (DNA): TGTGCCAGCAGCTGGGGACAGGGAGTTTACGAGCAGTACTTC. Translation: CASSWGQGVYEQYF.

This clone has a single count. This sequence joins TRBV28 and TRBJ2-5; D remains ambiguous. The CDR3 extends over 14 amino acids. CDR1 MDHEN and CDR2 SYDVKM come from the germline V gene. The V and J ends lost 4 bases and 4 bases respectively, with 13 bases between them. The CDR3 loop is CASSSPARGETQYF. In DNA form, the CDR3 reads TGTGCCAGCAGTTCGCCTGCCCGCGGAGAGACCCAGTACTTC.

This chain links TRBV19 with TRBJ2-5; maybe TRBD1 (6 bases). The germline V gene encodes CDR1 LNHDA and CDR2 SQIVND (reference sequence). The V gene lost 6 bases and the J gene lost 5 bases, with 22 bases spanning the gap. This CDR3 spans 16 amino acids. CDR3 DNA: TGTGCCAGTAGACAACATTACCCAGGGGCTGGGGAGACCCAGTACTTC. Its protein product is CASRQHYPGAGETQYF.

In nucleotides, the CDR3 is TGTGCCAGCGCACCAACTAATAGCAATCAGCCCCAGCATTTT. Protein product: CASAPTNSNQPQHF. V and J are TRBV2 and TRBJ1-5, with D unclear. The V end was cut by 8 bases, the J end by 0 bases, with 11 bases between. CDR1 is SNHLY, CDR2 FYNNEI, per germline. This CDR3 comprises 14 residues.

The chain couples TRBV3-1 (or the pseudogene TRBV3-2) to TRBJ2-3, with a tentative D call TRBD1 (5 bases). Trimming left V 0 bases short and J 1 base short, with 8 bases between. Germline CDR1 is LGHDT and CDR2 is YNNKEL (reference sequence). CDR3 length: 15 residues. Here the CDR3 reads CASSQDPTGTDTQYF. CDR3 nucleotide sequence: TGTGCCAGCAGCCAAGACCCGACAGGCACAGATACGCAGTATTTT.

V is TRBV19 and J is TRBJ2-1, with 7 bases matching TRBD2. The germline gives CDR1 LNHDA, CDR2 SQIVND (reference sequence). The CDR3 is made up of 13 amino acids. Trimming cost V 3 bases and J 9 bases; bases outside gene matches: 5. In nucleotides, the CDR3 is TGTGCCAGTAGTATCAGCGGGGTGGGTGAGCAGTTCTTC. This sequence encodes CASSISGVGEQFF.

The J gene is TRBJ1-5, the V gene TRBV6-1, with a possible D match to TRBD1 (6 bases). Per the germline V gene, CDR1 is MNHNS and CDR2 is SASEGT. The CDR3 sequence is 16 residues long. V lost 0 bases and J 1 base, leaving 10 bases between the germline ends. The CDR3 sequence: CASSEALTGSNQPQHF. The CDR3 nucleotides are TGTGCCAGCAGTGAAGCGCTTACAGGGAGCAATCAGCCCCAGCATTTT.

This chain links TRBV27 with TRBJ1-2, with 8 positions matching TRBD1. The junction had 3 bases not matched to a gene; V was cut back by 5 bases and J by 7 bases. This CDR3 is built from 12 residues. The germline V gene encodes CDR1 MNHEY and CDR2 SMNVEV (reference sequence). DNA of the CDR3: TGTGCCAGCAGTCAAACAGGGGGTGGCTACACCTTC. Amino acids: CASSQTGGGYTF.

V is TRBV4-1 and J is TRBJ2-3, with D tentatively TRBD1 (5 bases). CDR3 size: 15 residues. CDR1 and CDR2 (germline): MGHRA, YSYEKL. V shed 0 bases and J shed 5 bases, with 12 bases lying between them. CDR3 sequence: CASSQEWAQGDTQYF. The CDR3 region has the DNA TGCGCCAGCAGCCAAGAATGGGCTCAGGGAGATACGCAGTATTTT.

This chain links TRBV18 with TRBJ1-4; D is undetermined. CDR3 length: 15 residues. CDR1 is KGHSH, CDR2 LQKENI, per germline. V was shortened by 3 bases and J by 4 bases, with 12 bases between the two germline ends. CDR3: CASSPGSQSNEKLFF. The DNA for the CDR3 is TGTGCCAGCTCACCCGGGAGCCAGAGTAATGAAAAACTGTTTTTT.

The J gene is TRBJ1-5, the V gene TRBV18; a weak D match, TRBD1 (5 bases). Trimming took off 3 bases at V and 3 bases at J, with 9 bases between the two ends. This CDR3 comprises 14 residues. CDR1 is KGHSH and CDR2 is LQKENI in the germline V gene. The CDR3 DNA sequence: TGTGCCAGCTCACCGGGGCAGCCCAATCAGCCCCAGCATTTT. Its protein is CASSPGQPNQPQHF.

A remark on this clone: This CDR3 is also generated by other DNA sequences in the sample. The chain links TRBV4-1 to TRBJ2-7; D is possibly TRBD1 (5 bases). The CDR3 extends over 14 amino acids. Trimming removed 1 base from V and 2 bases from J, with 9 bases in between. From germline, CDR1 is MGHRA and CDR2 YSYEKL. Here the CDR3 DNA reads TGCGCCAGCAGCCAAGTCTCAGGGCCCTACGAGCAGTACTTC. Protein: CASSQVSGPYEQYF.

This chain joins TRBV5-1 and TRBJ2-2; D is unclear. This CDR3 contains 12 residues. Trimming pared 2 bases from V and 6 bases from J, leaving 5 bases between. The germline V gene has CDR1 SGHRS and CDR2 YFSETQ. The CDR3 nucleotides are TGCGCCAGCAGCTTTTTCTCCGGGGAGCTGTTTTTT. Amino acids: CASSFFSGELFF.

In this sample, this clone turned up once. The chain has TRBV27 and TRBJ1-6, with 9 bases matching TRBD1. The trim removed 5 bases at V and 10 bases at J, leaving 9 bases unmatched. Looked up from germline, CDR1 is MNHEY and CDR2 is SMNVEV (reference sequence). This CDR3 has 15 residues. The CDR3 spells CASSLSDRGSSPLHF. The CDR3 nucleotides are TGTGCCAGCAGTCTTTCTGACAGGGGGTCCTCACCCCTCCACTTT.

V is TRBV28 and J is TRBJ1-1; D not certain. V was pared by 10 bases and J by 5 bases, with 8 bases between. CDR1 MDHEN and CDR2 SYDVKM come from the germline V gene. The CDR3 has 10 residues. The CDR3 coding sequence is TGTGCCACCGGAGGAACTGAAGCTTTCTTT. Encoded protein: CATGGTEAFF.